Listed here are 7 T cell receptor beta chains from one sample, sequenced in a study of regulatory T cells in long-lasting Graves disease. Time point specified: persistent/refractory GD, antithyroid drugs over 5 years with positive TRAb. Preparation of the TCR library used RNA extracted from PBMCs. Researchers made TCR beta libraries by using iRepertoire HTBI primers and running Arm-PCR on CDR3 regions. TCRdb analysed the multiplex PCR reads with MiXCR anew, one entry per CDR3 protein. Seen here are 400,000 or so distinct CDR3 sequences, roughly 20% observed once, and the top ten hold around 20%. Here the sequenced sample was peripheral blood mononuclear cells (PBMCs), taken when the disease was refractory, from a patient treated with antithyroid drugs. All receptors derive from a female donor with Graves disease.

There are many counts of this clonotype. V and J are TRBV6-1 and TRBJ1-2; 7 bases align to TRBD1. This CDR3 region has 14 residues. V was clipped by 7 bases and J by 4 bases; unmatched bases: 9. Germline CDR1 is MNHNS and CDR2 is SASEGT. As DNA, the CDR3 is TGTGCCAGCACCCAAGGAGGGGGCGGCTATGGCTACACCTTC. Its protein product is CASTQGGGGYGYTF.

This clonotype was observed a few times. The V call is TRBV6-1, the J call TRBJ2-2; 9 bases are shared with TRBD2. Germline-derived CDR1 and CDR2 are MNHNS and SASEGT. The CDR3 spans 14 residues. J lost 6 bases, V lost 6 bases, and 5 bases had no gene match. The DNA for the CDR3 is TGTGCCAGCAGGGTAGCGGGAGAATCCGGGGAGCTGTTTTTT. It codes for CASRVAGESGELFF.

This chain uses TRBV11-2 with TRBJ2-2; D is undetermined. The CDR3 spans 15 residues. CDR1 is SGHAT and CDR2 is FQNNGV in the germline V gene. The V and J ends lost 1 base and 2 bases respectively, with 8 bases between them. In DNA, the CDR3 is TGTGCCAGCAGCTTAGGTCCGATTAACACCGGGGAGCTGTTTTTT. Protein product: CASSLGPINTGELFF.

This clonotype was seen many times. V gene TRBV2 combines with J gene TRBJ2-7, with TRBD2 matching over 14 bases. The ends lost 11 bases at V and 0 bases at J; junction bases unmatched: 18. Germline V gene sequence: CDR1 SNHLY, CDR2 FYNNEI. This CDR3 is built from 19 residues. The CDR3, as DNA: TGTGCCGGCCAAGGGGTTCCGGGACTAGCGGGAGTTCTCTCCTACGAGCAGTACTTC. It yields the protein CAGQGVPGLAGVLSYEQYF.

This clonotype was detected once. A much larger clone is a single base away; this may be a read error. This likely comes from a read error, as the CDR3 has no conserved phenylalanine or tryptophan at its end. V usage is TRBV18 and J usage is TRBJ1-4, with D perhaps TRBD1 (5 bases). This CDR3 comprises 14 residues. V shed 4 bases and J shed 3 bases, with 9 bases lying between them. From germline, CDR1 is KGHSH and CDR2 LQKENI. In DNA, the CDR3 is TGTGCCAGCTCACTAGGGGCAGCTAATGAAAAACTGTTTTCT. Translation: CASSLGAANEKLFS.

The chain joins TRBV20-1 to TRBJ2-3; 9 nucleotides match TRBD2. Germline-derived CDR1 and CDR2 are DFQATT and SNEGSKA (reference sequence). The CDR3 extends over 15 amino acids. The V gene end was trimmed by 0 bases and the J gene end by 3 bases; junction bases not matched to a gene: 4. Here the CDR3 DNA reads TGCAGTGCTAGAGATGCGGGAGGGCCGACAGATACGCAGTATTTT. Translated: CSARDAGGPTDTQYF.

The V gene is TRBV7-2, the J gene TRBJ2-3; D may be TRBD1 (6 bases). Germline lookup yields CDR1 SGHTA and CDR2 FQGNSA. This CDR3 is 13 amino acids long. The V gene lost 0 bases and the J gene lost 13 bases, with 14 bases spanning the gap. The CDR3 protein is CASSLAVGRGKYF. For the CDR3, the DNA is TGTGCCAGCAGCTTAGCGGTGGGCAGGGGAAAGTATTTT.